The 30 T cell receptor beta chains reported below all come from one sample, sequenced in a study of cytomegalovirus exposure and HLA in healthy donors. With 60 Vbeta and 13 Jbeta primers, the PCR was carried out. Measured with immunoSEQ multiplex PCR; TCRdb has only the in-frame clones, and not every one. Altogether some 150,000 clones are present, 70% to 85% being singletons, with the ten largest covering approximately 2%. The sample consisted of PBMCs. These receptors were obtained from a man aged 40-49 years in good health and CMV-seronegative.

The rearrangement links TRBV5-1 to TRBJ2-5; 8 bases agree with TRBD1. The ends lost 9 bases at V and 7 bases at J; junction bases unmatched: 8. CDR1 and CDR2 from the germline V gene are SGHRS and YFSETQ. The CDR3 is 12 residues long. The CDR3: CATLTGVGTQYF. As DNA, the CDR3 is TGCGCCACCCTGACAGGGGTCGGGACCCAGTACTTC. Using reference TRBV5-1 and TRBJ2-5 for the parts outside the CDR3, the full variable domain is KAGVTQTPRYLIKTRGQQVTLSCSPISGHRSVSWYQQTPGQGLQFLFEYFSETQRNKGNFPGRFSGRQFSNSRSEMNVSTLELGDSALYLCATLTGVGTQYFGPGTRLLVL.

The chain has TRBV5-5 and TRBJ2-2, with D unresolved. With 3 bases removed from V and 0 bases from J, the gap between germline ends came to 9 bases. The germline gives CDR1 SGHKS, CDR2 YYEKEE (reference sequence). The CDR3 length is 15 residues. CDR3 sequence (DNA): TGTGCCAGCAGCTCTACCTTCACGAACACCGGGGAGCTGTTTTTT. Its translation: CASSSTFTNTGELFF.

CDR3 in DNA: TGTGCCACCAGCAGAGATCTGGCAGGGGCTATGGGAGATGAGCAGTTCTTC. Protein sequence: CATSRDLAGAMGDEQFF. The chain has TRBV15 and TRBJ2-1; TRBD1 might be the D (6 bases). V was clipped by 0 bases and J by 8 bases, with 20 bases between them. This CDR3 comprises 17 residues. Per the germline V gene, CDR1 is LNHNV and CDR2 is YYDKDF (reference sequence).

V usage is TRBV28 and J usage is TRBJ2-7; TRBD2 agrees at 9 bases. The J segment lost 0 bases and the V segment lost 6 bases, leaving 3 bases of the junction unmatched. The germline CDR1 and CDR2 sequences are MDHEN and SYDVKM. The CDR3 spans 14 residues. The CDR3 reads CASRPSGNSYEQYF. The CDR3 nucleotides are TGTGCCAGCAGGCCTAGCGGGAACTCCTACGAGCAGTACTTC. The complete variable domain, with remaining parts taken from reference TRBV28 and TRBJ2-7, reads DVKVTQSSRYLVKRTGEKVFLECVQDMDHENMFWYRQDPGLGLRLIYFSYDVKMKEKGDIPEGYSVSREKKERFSLILESASTNQTSMYLCASRPSGNSYEQYFGPGTRLTVT.

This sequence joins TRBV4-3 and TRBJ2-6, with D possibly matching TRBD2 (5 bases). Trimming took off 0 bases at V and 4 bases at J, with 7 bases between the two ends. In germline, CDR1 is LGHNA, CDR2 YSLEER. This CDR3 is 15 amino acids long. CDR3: CASSQDRGGANVLTF. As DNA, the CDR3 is TGCGCCAGCAGCCAAGATCGCGGGGGGGCCAACGTCCTGACTTTC.

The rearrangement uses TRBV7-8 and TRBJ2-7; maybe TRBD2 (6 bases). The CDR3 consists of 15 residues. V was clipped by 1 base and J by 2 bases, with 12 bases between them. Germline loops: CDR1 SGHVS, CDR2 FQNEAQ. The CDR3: CASSLVGGRAYEQYF. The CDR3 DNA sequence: TGTGCCAGCAGCTTAGTCGGGGGAAGGGCCTACGAGCAGTACTTC.

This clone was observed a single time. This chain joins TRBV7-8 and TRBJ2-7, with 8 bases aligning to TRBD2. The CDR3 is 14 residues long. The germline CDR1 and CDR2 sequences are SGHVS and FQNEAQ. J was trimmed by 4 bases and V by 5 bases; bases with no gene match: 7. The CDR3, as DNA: TGTGCCAGCAGCCCGACTAGCGCCCCATACGAGCAGTACTTC. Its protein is CASSPTSAPYEQYF.

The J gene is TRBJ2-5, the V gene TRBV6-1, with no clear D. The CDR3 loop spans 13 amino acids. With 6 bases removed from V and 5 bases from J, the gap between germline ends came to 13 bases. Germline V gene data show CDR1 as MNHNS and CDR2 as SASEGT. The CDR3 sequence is CASSSGPTETQYF. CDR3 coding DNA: TGTGCCAGCAGCTCGGGTCCCACGGAGACCCAGTACTTC.

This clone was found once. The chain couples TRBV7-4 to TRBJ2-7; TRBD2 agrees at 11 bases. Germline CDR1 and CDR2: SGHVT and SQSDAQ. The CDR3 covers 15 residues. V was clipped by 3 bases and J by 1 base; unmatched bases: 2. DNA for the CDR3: TGTGCCAGCAGCTTTAGCGGGAGGGTGTCCTACGAGCAGTACTTC. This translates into CASSFSGRVSYEQYF.

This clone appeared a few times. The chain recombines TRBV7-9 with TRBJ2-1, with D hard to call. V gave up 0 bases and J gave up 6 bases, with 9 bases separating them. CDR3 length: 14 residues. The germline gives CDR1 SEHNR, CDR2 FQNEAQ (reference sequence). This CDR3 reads CASSLASETNEQFF. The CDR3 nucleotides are TGTGCCAGCAGCTTAGCGTCGGAGACCAATGAGCAGTTCTTC.

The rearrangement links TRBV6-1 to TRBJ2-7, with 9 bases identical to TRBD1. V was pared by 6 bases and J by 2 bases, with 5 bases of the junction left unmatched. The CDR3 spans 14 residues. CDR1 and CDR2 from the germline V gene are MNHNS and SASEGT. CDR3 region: CASRAGTGTYEQYF. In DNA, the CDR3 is TGTGCCAGCAGGGCCGGGACAGGGACCTACGAGCAGTACTTC.

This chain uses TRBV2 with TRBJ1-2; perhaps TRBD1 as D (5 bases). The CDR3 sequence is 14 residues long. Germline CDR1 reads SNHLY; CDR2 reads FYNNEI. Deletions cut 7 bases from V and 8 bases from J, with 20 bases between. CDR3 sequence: CASKRGRPIRGYTF. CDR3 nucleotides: TGTGCCAGCAAAAGGGGCAGGCCCATCCGGGGCTACACCTTC.

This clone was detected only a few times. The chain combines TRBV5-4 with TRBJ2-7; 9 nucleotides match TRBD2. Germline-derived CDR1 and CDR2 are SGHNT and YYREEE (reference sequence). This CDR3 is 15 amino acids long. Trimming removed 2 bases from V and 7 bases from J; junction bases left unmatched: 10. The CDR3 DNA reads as TGTGCCAGCAGCTTTAGCGGGAGCGTTCTGGGGGAGCAGTACTTC. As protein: CASSFSGSVLGEQYF. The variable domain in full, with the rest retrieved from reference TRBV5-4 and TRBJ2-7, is ETGVTQSPTHLIKTRGQQVTLRCSSQSGHNTVSWYQQALGQGPQFIFQYYREEENGRGNFPPRFSGLQFPNYSSELNVNALELDDSALYLCASSFSGSVLGEQYFGPGTRLTVT.

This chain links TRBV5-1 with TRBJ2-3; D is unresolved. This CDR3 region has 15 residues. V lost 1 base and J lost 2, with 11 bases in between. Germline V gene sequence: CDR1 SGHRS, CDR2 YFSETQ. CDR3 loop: CASSLRGTDTDTQYF. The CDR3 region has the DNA TGCGCCAGCAGCTTGAGAGGAACCGACACAGATACGCAGTATTTT.

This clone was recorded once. As DNA, the CDR3 is TGTGCCTGCTCGGCTGGGGGGGTTTATTCCATTCAGTACTTC. This encodes CACSAGGVYSIQYF. The chain combines TRBV30 with TRBJ2-4; 7 positions match TRBD2. The CDR3 has 14 residues. V dropped 6 bases and J dropped 9; count of bases not matched to a gene: 14. Per the germline V gene, CDR1 is GTSNPN and CDR2 is SVGIG (reference sequence).

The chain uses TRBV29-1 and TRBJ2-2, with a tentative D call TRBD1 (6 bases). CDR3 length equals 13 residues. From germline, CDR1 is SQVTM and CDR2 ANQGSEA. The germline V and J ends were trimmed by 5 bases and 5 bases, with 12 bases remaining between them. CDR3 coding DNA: TGCAGCGTTACCGACAGGAAGACCGGGGAGCTGTTTTTT. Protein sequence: CSVTDRKTGELFF.

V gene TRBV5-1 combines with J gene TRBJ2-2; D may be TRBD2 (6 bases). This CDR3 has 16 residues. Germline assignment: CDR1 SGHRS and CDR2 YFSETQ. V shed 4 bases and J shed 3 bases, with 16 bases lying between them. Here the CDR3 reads CASSPAGTLHTGELFF. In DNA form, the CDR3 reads TGCGCCAGCAGCCCGGCGGGGACTCTTCACACCGGGGAGCTGTTTTTT. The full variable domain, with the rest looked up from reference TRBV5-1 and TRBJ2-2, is KAGVTQTPRYLIKTRGQQVTLSCSPISGHRSVSWYQQTPGQGLQFLFEYFSETQRNKGNFPGRFSGRQFSNSRSEMNVSTLELGDSALYLCASSPAGTLHTGELFFGEGSRLTVL.

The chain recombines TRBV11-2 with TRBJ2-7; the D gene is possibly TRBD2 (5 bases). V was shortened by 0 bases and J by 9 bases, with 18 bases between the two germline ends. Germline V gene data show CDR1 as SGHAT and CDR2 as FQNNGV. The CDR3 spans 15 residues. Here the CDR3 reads CASSLDPNLGAGQYF. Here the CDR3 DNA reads TGTGCCAGCAGCTTAGACCCTAATTTAGGTGCGGGGCAGTACTTC. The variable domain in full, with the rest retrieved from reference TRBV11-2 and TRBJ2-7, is EAGVAQSPRYKIIEKRQSVAFWCNPISGHATLYWYQQILGQGPKLLIQFQNNGVVDDSQLPKDRFSAERLKGVDSTLKIQPAKLEDSAVYLCASSLDPNLGAGQYFGPGTRLTVT.

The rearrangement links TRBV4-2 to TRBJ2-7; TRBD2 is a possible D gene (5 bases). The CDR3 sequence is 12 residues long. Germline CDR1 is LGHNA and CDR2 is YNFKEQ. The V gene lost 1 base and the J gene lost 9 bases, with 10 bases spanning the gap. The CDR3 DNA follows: TGTGCCAGCAGCCAAGGGGGTGCGGGGCAGTACTTC. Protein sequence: CASSQGGAGQYF.

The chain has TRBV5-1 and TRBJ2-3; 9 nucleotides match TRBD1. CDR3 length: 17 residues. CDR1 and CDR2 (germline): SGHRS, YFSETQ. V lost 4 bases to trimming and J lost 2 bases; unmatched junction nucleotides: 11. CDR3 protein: CASSTPGQGSYTDTQYF. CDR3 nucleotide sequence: TGCGCCAGCAGCACCCCGGGACAGGGCTCGTACACAGATACGCAGTATTTT. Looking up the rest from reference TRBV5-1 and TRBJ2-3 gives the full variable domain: KAGVTQTPRYLIKTRGQQVTLSCSPISGHRSVSWYQQTPGQGLQFLFEYFSETQRNKGNFPGRFSGRQFSNSRSEMNVSTLELGDSALYLCASSTPGQGSYTDTQYFGPGTRLTVL.

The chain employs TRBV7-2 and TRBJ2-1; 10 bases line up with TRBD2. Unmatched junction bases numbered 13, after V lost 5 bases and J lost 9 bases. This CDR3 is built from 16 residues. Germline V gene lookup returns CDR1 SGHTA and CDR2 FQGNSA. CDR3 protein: CASSLSRGLASSEQFF. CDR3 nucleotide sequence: TGTGCCAGCAGCCTATCGAGGGGACTAGCGAGCAGTGAGCAGTTCTTC.

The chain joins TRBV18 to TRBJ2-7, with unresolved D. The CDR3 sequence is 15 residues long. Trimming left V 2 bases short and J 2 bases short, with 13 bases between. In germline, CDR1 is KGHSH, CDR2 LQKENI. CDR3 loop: CASSPGLNSPYEQYF. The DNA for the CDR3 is TGTGCCAGCTCACCAGGCCTGAACAGCCCCTACGAGCAGTACTTC.

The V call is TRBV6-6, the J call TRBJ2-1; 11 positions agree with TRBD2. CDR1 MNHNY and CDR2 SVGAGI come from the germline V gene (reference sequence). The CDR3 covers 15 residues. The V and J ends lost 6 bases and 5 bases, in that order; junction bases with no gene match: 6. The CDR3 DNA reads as TGTGCCAGCAGCCCGGGACTAGCGGAACACAATGAGCAGTTCTTC. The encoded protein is CASSPGLAEHNEQFF.

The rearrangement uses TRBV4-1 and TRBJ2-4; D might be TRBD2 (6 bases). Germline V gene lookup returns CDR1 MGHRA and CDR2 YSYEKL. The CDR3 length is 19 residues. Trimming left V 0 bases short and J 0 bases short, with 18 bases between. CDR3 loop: CASSQDLPGLTLAKNIQYF. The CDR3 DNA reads TGCGCCAGCAGCCAAGATCTGCCGGGACTTACTTTAGCCAAAAACATTCAGTACTTC.

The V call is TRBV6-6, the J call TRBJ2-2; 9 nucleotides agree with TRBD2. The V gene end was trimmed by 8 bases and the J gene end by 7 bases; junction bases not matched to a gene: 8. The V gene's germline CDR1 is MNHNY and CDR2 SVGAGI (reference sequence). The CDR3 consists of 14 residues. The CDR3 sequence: CASASGIPSGELFF. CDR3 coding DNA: TGTGCCAGCGCTAGCGGGATCCCCAGCGGGGAGCTGTTTTTT.

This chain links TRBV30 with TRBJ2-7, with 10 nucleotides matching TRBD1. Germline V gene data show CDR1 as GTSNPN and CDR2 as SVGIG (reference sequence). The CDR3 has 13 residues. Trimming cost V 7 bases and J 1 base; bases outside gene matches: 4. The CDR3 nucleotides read TGTGCCTCGGGACAGGGGAATTCCTACGAGCAGTACTTC. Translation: CASGQGNSYEQYF.

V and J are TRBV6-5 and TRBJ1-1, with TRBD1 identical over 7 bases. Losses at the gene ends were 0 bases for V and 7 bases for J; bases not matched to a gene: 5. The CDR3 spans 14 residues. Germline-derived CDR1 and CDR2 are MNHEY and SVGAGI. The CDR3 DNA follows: TGTGCCAGCAGTTACTCGATCAGGGGGAGTGAAGCTTTCTTT. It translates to CASSYSIRGSEAFF.

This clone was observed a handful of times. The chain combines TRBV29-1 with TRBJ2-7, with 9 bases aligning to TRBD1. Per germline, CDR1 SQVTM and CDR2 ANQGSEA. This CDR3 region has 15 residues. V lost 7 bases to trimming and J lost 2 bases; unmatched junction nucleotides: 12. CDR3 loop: CSAAMGQGQPYEQYF. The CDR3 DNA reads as TGCAGCGCCGCGATGGGACAGGGACAACCCTACGAGCAGTACTTC.

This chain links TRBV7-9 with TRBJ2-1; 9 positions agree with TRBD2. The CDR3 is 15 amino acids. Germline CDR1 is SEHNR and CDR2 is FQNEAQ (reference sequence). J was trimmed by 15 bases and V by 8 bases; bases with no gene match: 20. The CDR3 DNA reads TGTGCCAGCCCAGGGGGAAGGGATTTCGGGACTAGCCCGTTCTTC. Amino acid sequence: CASPGGRDFGTSPFF.

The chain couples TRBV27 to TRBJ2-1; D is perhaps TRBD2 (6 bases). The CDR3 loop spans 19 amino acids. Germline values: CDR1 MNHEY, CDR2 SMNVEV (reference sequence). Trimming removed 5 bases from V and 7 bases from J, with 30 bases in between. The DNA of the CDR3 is TGTGCCAGCAGTCCCAACTCCCCTTTAGGAGGGAGGAGAATAAATGAGCAGTTCTTC. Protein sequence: CASSPNSPLGGRRINEQFF.